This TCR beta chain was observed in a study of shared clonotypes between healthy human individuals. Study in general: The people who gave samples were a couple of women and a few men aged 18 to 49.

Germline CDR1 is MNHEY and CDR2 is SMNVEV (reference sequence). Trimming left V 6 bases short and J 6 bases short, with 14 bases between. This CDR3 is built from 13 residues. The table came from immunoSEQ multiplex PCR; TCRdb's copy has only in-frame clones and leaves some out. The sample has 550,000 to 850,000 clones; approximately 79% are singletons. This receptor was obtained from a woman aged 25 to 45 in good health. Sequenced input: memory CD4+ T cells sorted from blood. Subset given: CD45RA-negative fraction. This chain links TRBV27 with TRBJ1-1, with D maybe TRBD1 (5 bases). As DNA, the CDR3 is TGTGCCAGCAGATGGGGGGTTAGCGCTGAAGCTTTCTTT. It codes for CASRWGVSAEAFF.